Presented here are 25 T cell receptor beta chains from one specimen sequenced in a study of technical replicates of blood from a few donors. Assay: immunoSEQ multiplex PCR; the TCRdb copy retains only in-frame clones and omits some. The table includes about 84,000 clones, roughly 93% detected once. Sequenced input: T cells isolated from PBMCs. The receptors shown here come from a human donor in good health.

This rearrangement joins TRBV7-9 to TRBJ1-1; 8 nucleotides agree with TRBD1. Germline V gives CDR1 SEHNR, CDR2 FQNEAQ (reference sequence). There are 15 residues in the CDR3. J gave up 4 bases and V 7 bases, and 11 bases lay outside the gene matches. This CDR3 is CASTHPGGGRTEAFF. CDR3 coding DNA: TGTGCCAGCACCCACCCAGGGGGCGGTCGCACTGAAGCTTTCTTT.

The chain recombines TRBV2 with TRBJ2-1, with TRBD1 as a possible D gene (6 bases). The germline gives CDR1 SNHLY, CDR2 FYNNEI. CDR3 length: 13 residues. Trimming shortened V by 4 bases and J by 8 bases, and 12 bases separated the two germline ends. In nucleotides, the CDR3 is TGTGCCAGCAGTGGCAGGGGAGTCGATGAGCAGTTCTTC. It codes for CASSGRGVDEQFF.

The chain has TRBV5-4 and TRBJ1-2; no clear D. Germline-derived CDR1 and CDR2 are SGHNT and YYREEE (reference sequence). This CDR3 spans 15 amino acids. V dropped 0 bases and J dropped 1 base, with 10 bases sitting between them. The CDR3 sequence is CASSLDGAGNYGYTF. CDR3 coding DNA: TGTGCCAGCAGCTTGGATGGTGCCGGTAACTATGGCTACACCTTC. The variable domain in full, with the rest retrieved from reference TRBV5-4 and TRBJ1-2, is ETGVTQSPTHLIKTRGQQVTLRCSSQSGHNTVSWYQQALGQGPQFIFQYYREEENGRGNFPPRFSGLQFPNYSSELNVNALELDDSALYLCASSLDGAGNYGYTFGSGTRLTVV.

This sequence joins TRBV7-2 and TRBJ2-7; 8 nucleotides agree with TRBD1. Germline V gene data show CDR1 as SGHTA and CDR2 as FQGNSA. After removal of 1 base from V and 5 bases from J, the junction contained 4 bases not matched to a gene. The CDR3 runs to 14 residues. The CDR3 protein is CASSLVDRGHEQYF. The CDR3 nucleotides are TGTGCCAGCAGCTTAGTTGACAGGGGCCACGAGCAGTACTTC.

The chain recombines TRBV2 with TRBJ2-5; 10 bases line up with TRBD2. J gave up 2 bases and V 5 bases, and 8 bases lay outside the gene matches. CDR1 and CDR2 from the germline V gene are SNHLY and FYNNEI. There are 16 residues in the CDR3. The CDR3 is CASSYGLAEIQETQYF. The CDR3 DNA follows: TGTGCCAGCAGTTACGGACTAGCGGAGATACAAGAGACCCAGTACTTC.

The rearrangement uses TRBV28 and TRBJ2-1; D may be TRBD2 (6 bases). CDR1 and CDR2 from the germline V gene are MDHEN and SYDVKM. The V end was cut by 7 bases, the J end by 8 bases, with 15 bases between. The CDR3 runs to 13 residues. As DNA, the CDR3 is TGTGCCAGCAAGGTCGGGAGTGTGTATGAGCAGTTCTTC. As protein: CASKVGSVYEQFF.

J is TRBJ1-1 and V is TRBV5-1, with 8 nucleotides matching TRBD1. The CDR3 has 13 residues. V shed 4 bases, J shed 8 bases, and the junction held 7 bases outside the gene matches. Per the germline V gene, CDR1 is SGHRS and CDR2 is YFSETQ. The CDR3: CASSLGTGKEAFF. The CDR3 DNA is TGCGCCAGCAGCCTAGGGACAGGCAAGGAAGCTTTCTTT.

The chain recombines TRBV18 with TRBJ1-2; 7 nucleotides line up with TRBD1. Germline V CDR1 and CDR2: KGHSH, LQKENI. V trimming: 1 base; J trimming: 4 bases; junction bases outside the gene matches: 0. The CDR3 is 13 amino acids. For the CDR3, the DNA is TGTGCCAGCTCACCACGGGACAGCTATGGCTACACCTTC. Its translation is CASSPRDSYGYTF.

The CDR3 region has the DNA TGTGCCAGCAGCCAAGGGTTCGGACAGTACTACGAGCAGTACTTC. It is translated as CASSQGFGQYYEQYF. The genes are TRBV14 and TRBJ2-7; tentatively, D is TRBD1 (6 bases). The CDR3 consists of 15 residues. Germline V gene sequence: CDR1 SGHDN, CDR2 FVKESK. V was shortened by 1 base and J by 3 bases, with 13 bases between the two germline ends.

This chain's CDR3 is CASSPRFSGNQPQHF. In nucleotides, the CDR3 is TGTGCCAGCAGTCCTCGATTCTCGGGCAATCAGCCCCAGCATTTT. The chain has TRBV6-5 and TRBJ1-5, with D hard to call. This CDR3 is built from 15 residues. Germline V CDR1 and CDR2: MNHEY, SVGAGI. The ends were cut back, 5 bases at V and 2 bases at J, with 13 bases in the middle.

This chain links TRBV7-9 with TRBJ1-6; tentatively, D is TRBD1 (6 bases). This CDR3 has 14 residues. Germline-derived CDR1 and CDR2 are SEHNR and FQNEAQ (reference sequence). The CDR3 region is CAVDQGNYNSPLHF. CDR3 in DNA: TGTGCAGTGGATCAGGGGAACTATAATTCACCCCTCCACTTT.

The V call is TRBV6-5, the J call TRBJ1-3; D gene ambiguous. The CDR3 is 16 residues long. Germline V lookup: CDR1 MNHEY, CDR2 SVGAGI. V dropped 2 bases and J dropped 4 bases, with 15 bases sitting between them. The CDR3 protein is CASSYRGGPAGNTIYF. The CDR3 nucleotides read TGTGCCAGCAGTTACCGGGGAGGGCCAGCGGGAAACACCATATATTTT.

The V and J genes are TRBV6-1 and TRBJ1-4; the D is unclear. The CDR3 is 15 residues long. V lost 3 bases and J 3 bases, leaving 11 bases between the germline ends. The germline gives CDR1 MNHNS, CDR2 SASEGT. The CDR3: CASSDPGGPNEKLFF. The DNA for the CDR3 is TGTGCCAGCAGTGATCCGGGAGGTCCTAATGAAAAACTGTTTTTT.

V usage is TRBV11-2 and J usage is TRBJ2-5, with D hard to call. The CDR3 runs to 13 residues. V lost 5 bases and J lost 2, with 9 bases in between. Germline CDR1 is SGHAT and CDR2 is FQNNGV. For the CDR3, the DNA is TGTGCCAGCAGCAGACAAATACAAGAGACCCAGTACTTC. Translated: CASSRQIQETQYF.

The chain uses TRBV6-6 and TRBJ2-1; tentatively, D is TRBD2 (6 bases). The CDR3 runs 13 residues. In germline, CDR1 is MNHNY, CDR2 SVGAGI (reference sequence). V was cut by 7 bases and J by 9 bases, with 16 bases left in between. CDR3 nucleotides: TGTGCCAGCATGACGGGGGAACGGGGTGAGCAGTTCTTC. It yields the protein CASMTGERGEQFF.

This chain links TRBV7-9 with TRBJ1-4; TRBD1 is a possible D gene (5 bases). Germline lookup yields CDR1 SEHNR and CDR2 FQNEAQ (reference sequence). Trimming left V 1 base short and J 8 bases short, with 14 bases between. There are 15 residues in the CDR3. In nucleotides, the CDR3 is TGTGCCAGCAGCTTAGTAGGGGCAGGCCAAGAAAAACTGTTTTTT. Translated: CASSLVGAGQEKLFF.

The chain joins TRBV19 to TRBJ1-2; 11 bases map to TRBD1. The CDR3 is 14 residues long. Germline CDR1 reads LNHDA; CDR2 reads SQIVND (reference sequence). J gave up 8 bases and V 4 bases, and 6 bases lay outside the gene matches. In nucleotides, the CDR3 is TGTGCCAGTAGTACGGGACAGGGGGAGGTCGGCTACACCTTC. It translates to CASSTGQGEVGYTF.

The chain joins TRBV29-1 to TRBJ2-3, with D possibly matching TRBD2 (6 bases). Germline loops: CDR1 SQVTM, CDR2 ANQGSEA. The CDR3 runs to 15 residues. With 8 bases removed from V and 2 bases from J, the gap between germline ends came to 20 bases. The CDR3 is CSLANSGSATDTQYF. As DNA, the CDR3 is TGCAGCCTTGCCAATAGCGGCTCCGCCACAGATACGCAGTATTTT.

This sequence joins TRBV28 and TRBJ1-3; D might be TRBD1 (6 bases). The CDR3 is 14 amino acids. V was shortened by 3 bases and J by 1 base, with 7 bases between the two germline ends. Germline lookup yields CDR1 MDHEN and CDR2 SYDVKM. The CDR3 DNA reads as TGTGCCAGCAGTTTCGACAGGTCTGGAAACACCATATATTTT. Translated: CASSFDRSGNTIYF.

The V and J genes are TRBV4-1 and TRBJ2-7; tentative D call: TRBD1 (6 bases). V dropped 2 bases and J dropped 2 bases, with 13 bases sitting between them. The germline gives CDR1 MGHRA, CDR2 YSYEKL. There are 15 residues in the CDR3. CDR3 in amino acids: CASSQPTGYPYEQYF. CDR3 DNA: TGCGCCAGCAGCCAACCAACAGGGTACCCCTACGAGCAGTACTTC.

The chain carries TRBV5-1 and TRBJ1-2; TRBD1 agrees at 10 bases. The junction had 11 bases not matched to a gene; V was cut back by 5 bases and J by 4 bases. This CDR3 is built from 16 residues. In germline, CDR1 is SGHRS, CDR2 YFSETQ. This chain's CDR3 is CASRPTPGQGTYGYTF. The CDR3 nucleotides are TGCGCCAGCAGGCCCACCCCGGGACAGGGGACCTATGGCTACACCTTC.

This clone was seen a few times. The CDR3 region is CASKEGPTKDQPQHF. The CDR3 DNA is TGTGCCAGCAAGGAGGGGCCAACTAAGGATCAGCCCCAGCATTTT. The genes are TRBV2 and TRBJ1-5; possibly TRBD1 for D (5 bases). V lost 7 bases and J lost 5, with 18 bases in between. Germline V gives CDR1 SNHLY, CDR2 FYNNEI. The CDR3 contains 15 residues.

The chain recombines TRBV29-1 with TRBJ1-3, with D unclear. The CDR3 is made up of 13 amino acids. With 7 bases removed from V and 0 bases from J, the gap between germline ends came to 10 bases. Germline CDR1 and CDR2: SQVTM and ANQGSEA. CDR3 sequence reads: CSARHSSGNTIYF. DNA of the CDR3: TGCAGCGCTCGCCACAGCTCTGGAAACACCATATATTTT.

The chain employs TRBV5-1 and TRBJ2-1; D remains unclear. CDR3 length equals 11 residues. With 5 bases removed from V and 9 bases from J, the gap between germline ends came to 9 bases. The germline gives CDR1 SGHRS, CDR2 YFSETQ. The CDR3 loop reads CASRLTVEQFF. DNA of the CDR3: TGCGCCAGCAGACTGACTGTTGAGCAGTTCTTC. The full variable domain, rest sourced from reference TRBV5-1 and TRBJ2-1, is KAGVTQTPRYLIKTRGQQVTLSCSPISGHRSVSWYQQTPGQGLQFLFEYFSETQRNKGNFPGRFSGRQFSNSRSEMNVSTLELGDSALYLCASRLTVEQFFGPGTRLTVL.

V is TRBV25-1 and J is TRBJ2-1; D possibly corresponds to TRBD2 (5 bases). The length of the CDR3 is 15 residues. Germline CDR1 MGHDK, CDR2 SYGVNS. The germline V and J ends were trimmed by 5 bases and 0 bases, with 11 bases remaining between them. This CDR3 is CASSLLGSSYNEQFF. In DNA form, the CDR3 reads TGTGCCAGCAGTCTGTTGGGGAGCTCCTACAATGAGCAGTTCTTC. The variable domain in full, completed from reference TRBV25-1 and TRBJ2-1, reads EADIYQTPRYLVIGTGKKITLECSQTMGHDKMYWYQQDPGMELHLIHYSYGVNSTEKGDLSSESTVSRIRTEHFPLTLESARPSHTSQYLCASSLLGSSYNEQFFGPGTRLTVL.